The rows below give T cell receptor beta chains drawn from one sample of a study of blood T cell repertoires in COVID-19. Data came from immunoSEQ multiplex PCR; TCRdb stores just in-frame clones and leaves some out. The sample shows around 150,000 clones, around 84% of them seen only once. Sequencing input: peripheral blood. The receptors stem from a woman between 55 and 75 years old with COVID-19, enrolled during active disease. CDR3s include the opening cysteine and the closing phenylalanine or tryptophan. The order of the fields is J gene, clone size, D gene, V gene, CDR3 protein, CDR3 DNA. A D gene is named only where the DNA matches it firmly. Clone size is shown for a subset of rows, as once, few, many or a class of expanded clone.

>TRBJ1-1|few|.|TRBV2
CASRRTVNTEAFF
TGTGCCAGCAGGAGGACTGTGAACACTGAAGCTTTCTTT
>TRBJ1-2|.|TRBD1|TRBV6-6
CASSSLDRVGGYTF
TGTGCCAGCAGTTCCCTTGACAGGGTTGGTGGCTACACCTTC
>TRBJ1-1|.|.|TRBV19
CASSMAGIGTEAFF
TGTGCCAGTAGTATGGCAGGGATTGGCACTGAAGCTTTCTTT
>TRBJ1-1|.|TRBD1|TRBV7-2
CASSPPGTAMNTEAFF
TGTGCCAGCAGCCCTCCCGGGACAGCCATGAACACTGAAGCTTTCTTT
>TRBJ1-2|.|.|TRBV18
CASSPQEGSETDGYTF
TGTGCCAGCTCACCACAGGAGGGGTCGGAGACAGATGGCTACACCTTC
>TRBJ1-1|.|.|TRBV11-2
CASSLTRGDTEAFF
TGTGCCAGCAGCTTAACTCGGGGTGACACTGAAGCTTTCTTT
>TRBJ2-3|.|.|TRBV4-1
CASSQRGGGGSTDTQYF
TGCGCCAGCAGCCAAAGAGGAGGAGGCGGGAGCACAGATACGCAGTATTTT
>TRBJ1-1|.|.|TRBV5-1
CASSLTQFINTEAFF
TGCGCCAGCAGCTTGACACAGTTCATTAACACTGAAGCTTTCTTT
>TRBJ1-6|.|.|TRBV12-3/TRBV12-4
CASSVSENSPLHF
TGTGCCAGCAGTGTATCGGAGAATTCACCCCTCCACTTT
>TRBJ1-1|.|.|TRBV9
CASSAVLNTEAFF
TGTGCCAGCAGCGCAGTATTGAACACTGAAGCTTTCTTT
>TRBJ1-2|.|TRBD1|TRBV30
CAWSLTGGHYGYTF
TGTGCCTGGAGCCTGACAGGGGGCCACTATGGCTACACCTTC
>TRBJ2-5|.|.|TRBV7-3
CASSLGAGVIETQYF
TGTGCCAGCAGCTTAGGAGCAGGGGTCATAGAGACCCAGTACTTC
>TRBJ1-4|.|.|TRBV3-1/TRBV3-2
CASSQLTTNEKLFF
TGTGCCAGCAGCCAGCTAACAACTAATGAAAAACTGTTTTTT
>TRBJ2-5|many|TRBD2|TRBV7-8
CASSWGEGETQYF
TGTGCCAGCAGCTGGGGGGAGGGAGAGACCCAGTACTTC
>TRBJ1-6|.|TRBD1|TRBV12-3/TRBV12-4
CASRGTGGSPLHF
TGTGCCAGCAGGGGGACAGGGGGCTCACCCCTCCACTTT
>TRBJ1-5|.|TRBD1|TRBV7-2
CASSLVGTGNNQPQHF
TGTGCCAGCAGCTTAGTTGGGACAGGGAACAATCAGCCCCAGCATTTT
>TRBJ1-6|.|.|TRBV30
CAWNREPSPLHF
TGTGCCTGGAACAGGGAACCTTCACCCCTCCACTTT
>TRBJ1-2|.|.|TRBV25-1
CASSATEVYGYTF
TGTGCCAGCAGTGCAACCGAGGTCTATGGCTACACCTTC
>TRBJ1-4|.|TRBD1|TRBV10-2
CASRPAGGYEKLFF
TGCGCCAGCAGGCCGGCAGGGGGATATGAAAAACTGTTTTTT
>TRBJ2-7|few|.|TRBV9
CASSVGQFSYEQYF
TGTGCCAGCAGCGTAGGGCAGTTCAGCTACGAGCAGTACTTC
>TRBJ2-7|.|TRBD2|TRBV7-2
CASSFGGGRGAAYEQYF
TGTGCCAGCAGCTTCGGGGGCGGGCGGGGGGCGGCCTACGAGCAGTACTTC
>TRBJ1-2|once|.|TRBV30
CAWSYRGGVSGGYTF
TGTGCCTGGAGTTACCGGGGGGGCGTTAGCGGTGGCTACACCTTC
>TRBJ2-6|.|.|TRBV7-3
CASSESSGANVLTF
TGTGCCAGCAGTGAGTCCTCTGGGGCCAACGTCCTGACTTTC
>TRBJ1-2|.|.|TRBV12-3/TRBV12-4
CASSLDLSYGYTF
TGTGCCAGCAGTTTAGACTTATCATATGGCTACACCTTC
>TRBJ2-7|.|.|TRBV7-9
CASSLTFDSVYEQYF
TGTGCCAGCAGCTTAACTTTCGACAGCGTCTACGAGCAGTACTTC
>TRBJ1-2|few|.|TRBV2
CASSEAGSVAGYGYTF
TGTGCCAGCAGTGAAGCGGGGTCCGTAGCGGGCTATGGCTACACCTTC
>TRBJ2-1|.|.|TRBV5-1
CASSRLGGPYNEQFF
TGCGCCAGCAGTCGCCTAGGGGGTCCCTACAATGAGCAGTTCTTC
>TRBJ1-5|.|TRBD1|TRBV19
CASSPIDRGGNQPQHF
TGTGCCAGTAGTCCCATCGACAGGGGCGGCAATCAGCCCCAGCATTTT
>TRBJ2-1|.|TRBD1|TRBV7-3
CASSPSSGTGSNHEQFF
TGTGCCAGCAGCCCCTCCTCCGGGACAGGGAGTAACCATGAGCAGTTCTTC
>TRBJ2-1|.|TRBD2|TRBV14
CASSQELAGDYRQFF
TGTGCCAGCAGCCAAGAATTAGCGGGCGATTACAGACAGTTCTTC
>TRBJ1-1|.|.|TRBV3-1/TRBV3-2
CASSQGTRDTEAFF
TGTGCCAGCAGCCAAGGTACTAGGGACACTGAAGCTTTCTTT
>TRBJ2-1|.|TRBD2|TRBV7-2
CASSFITSGSDEQFF
TGTGCCAGCAGCTTTATTACTAGCGGGAGCGATGAGCAGTTCTTC
>TRBJ2-7|few|.|TRBV3-1/TRBV3-2
CASSQAGSYEQYF
TGTGCCAGCAGCCAAGCGGGATCCTACGAGCAGTACTTC
>TRBJ1-5|.|.|TRBV6-1
CASSELEAQHF
TGTGCCAGCAGTGAATTAGAAGCCCAGCATTTT
>TRBJ2-3|.|TRBD2|TRBV11-3
CASSHSLAGMEDTQYF
TGTGCCAGCAGCCACTCACTAGCGGGGATGGAAGATACGCAGTATTTT
>TRBJ1-4|.|.|TRBV2
CASMYAHGEKLFF
TGTGCCAGCATGTACGCGCACGGTGAAAAACTGTTTTTT
>TRBJ2-1|.|.|TRBV6-5
CASSFLAPPQFF
TGTGCCAGCAGTTTTCTAGCTCCCCCCCAGTTCTTC
>TRBJ1-2|few|TRBD1|TRBV19
CASVTGGGYGYTF
TGTGCCAGTGTTACAGGGGGTGGTTATGGCTACACCTTC
>TRBJ1-4|.|TRBD1|TRBV5-4
CASSSLGTGKNEKLFF
TGTGCCAGCAGCTCCCTTGGGACAGGAAAAAATGAAAAACTGTTTTTT
>TRBJ2-2|.|TRBD2|TRBV5-1
CAGSPWSSGRWGTGELFF
TGCGCCGGCAGCCCCTGGAGTAGCGGGAGGTGGGGCACCGGGGAGCTGTTTTTT
>TRBJ2-7|.|.|TRBV7-8
CASSSGLAVSYEQYF
TGTGCCAGCAGCTCGGGACTGGCAGTATCCTACGAGCAGTACTTC
>TRBJ2-1|.|.|TRBV18
CASSPLGHNEQFF
TGTGCCAGCTCACCATTGGGCCACAATGAGCAGTTCTTC
>TRBJ1-1|.|.|TRBV11-2
CASSLSQGNTEAFF
TGTGCCAGCAGCTTAAGCCAGGGGAACACTGAAGCTTTCTTT
>TRBJ2-1|few|.|TRBV9
CASSPRAGLQDEQFF
TGTGCCAGCAGCCCCCGGGCCGGCCTACAGGATGAGCAGTTCTTC
>TRBJ1-2|.|TRBD1|TRBV19
CASSTRTGFPGYTF
TGTGCCAGTAGTACCAGGACAGGGTTTCCTGGCTACACCTTC
>TRBJ1-4|.|.|TRBV19
CASTTIQGGEKLFF
TGTGCCAGTACTACAATACAGGGCGGTGAAAAACTGTTTTTT
>TRBJ2-6|.|TRBD1|TRBV5-1
CASSGTGGSNVLTF
TGCGCCAGCAGCGGGACAGGGGGTTCCAACGTCCTGACTTTC
>TRBJ1-5|.|.|TRBV13
CASSLGQANQPQHF
TGTGCCAGCAGCTTAGGTCAGGCCAATCAGCCCCAGCATTTT
>TRBJ1-1|.|.|TRBV3-1/TRBV3-2
CASSNLRMNTEAFF
TGTGCCAGCAGCAACCTGAGGATGAACACTGAAGCTTTCTTT
>TRBJ2-1|.|TRBD2|TRBV6-6
CASSFLSGGQRVEQFF
TGTGCCAGCAGTTTCCTGAGCGGGGGGCAACGGGTTGAGCAGTTCTTC
>TRBJ2-3|.|TRBD1|TRBV7-9
CASSSSRDRVMNTQYF
TGTGCCAGCAGCTCTAGCCGGGACAGGGTCATGAATACGCAGTATTTT
>TRBJ2-7|.|TRBD2|TRBV29-1
CSVVSGDTYEQYF
TGCAGCGTTGTCAGCGGGGATACCTACGAGCAGTACTTC
>TRBJ1-1|once|TRBD1|TRBV6-6
CASSYSRTGSNTEAFF
TGTGCCAGCAGTTACTCGCGGACAGGATCGAACACTGAAGCTTTCTTT
>TRBJ1-2|few|.|TRBV24-1
CATSDMGSKKDGYTF
TGTGCCACCAGTGATATGGGTAGCAAGAAGGATGGCTACACCTTC
>TRBJ2-3|.|TRBD2|TRBV6-4
CASSDNIAGEGRDTQYF
TGTGCCAGCAGTGACAATATTGCGGGAGAGGGACGAGATACGCAGTATTTT